This T cell receptor (beta chain) was identified in a study of blood T cells in healthy people across ages. Study summary: The capture of about one barcoded beta molecule per two T cells was achieved by template switching.

Germline assignment: CDR1 MNHEY and CDR2 SVGEGT. The CDR3 spans 12 residues. V was trimmed by 8 bases and J by 8 bases, leaving 12 bases between them. The authors ran a second PCR of roughly 6 to 11 cycles using a sample-barcoded 5' primer and a J-beta primer mix. One entry per CDR3 protein results from TCRdb running MiXCR on the 5' RACE reads. The sample contains under 700,000 distinct CDR3 sequences, around 24% of which appear only once. Collection of about 9.4 milliliters of peripheral blood was performed for each donor. A word on this clonotype: Its matching antigen is unknown.

Notes on the study in general: Age brought a roughly linear fall in TCR beta diversity measured per million T cells.

These same data were also listed under a study on T cells of mothers and their children. That paper notes: Over 8.5 million reads per mother and roughly 3 million per child were obtained.

The sequence was collected from a boy younger than 18 in good health. Sequenced sample: blood. The genes are TRBV6-2 or TRBV6-3 and TRBJ1-4; possible D gene TRBD1, 6 bases. CDR3 protein: CASPYRAEKLFF. Here the CDR3 DNA reads TGTGCCAGCCCGTACAGGGCGGAAAAACTGTTTTTT.